This T cell receptor (beta chain) was recovered during a study of blood T cell repertoires in COVID-19. Study overall: COVID-19 samples, acute and convalescent, were from the United States, Italy and Spain.

As handled by the study authors: Reference gene primer amplification gave estimated nucleated cell counts. The table came from immunoSEQ multiplex PCR; TCRdb's copy has only in-frame clones and leaves some out. The V and J calls and the clone size are those of that table, but D and trimming were determined from the DNA. Among about 160,000 clones listed, roughly 80% were seen once. The cohort comprised adults aged roughly 18 to 90 years residing in about 25 US areas. Participants reported their clinical history, and cohort assignment relied on those reports. The V segment lost 4 bases and the J segment 2 bases; nucleotides outside the gene matches: 7. CDR1 KGHSH and CDR2 LQKENI come from the germline V gene. This CDR3 is built from 15 residues.

V and J are TRBV18 and TRBJ2-7; the match to TRBD1 covers 8 bases. Material for sequencing was PBMCs or T cells enriched from blood (not recorded which). The origin of this receptor is a woman in her forties with acute COVID-19. In DNA form, the CDR3 reads TGTGCCAGCTCACTGGGACAGGTTGGGGCCTACGAGCAGTACTTC. It yields the protein CASSLGQVGAYEQYF.